The next 4 T cell receptor beta chains were all read from a single sample in a study of blood T cells in healthy people across ages. A second about 6 to 11 cycle PCR used barcoded and J-beta primers. TCRdb reanalysed the 5' RACE reads using MiXCR and keeps one entry per CDR3 protein. The data hold 650,000 to 1,000,000 distinct CDR3 sequences, with under 40% observed a single time. Sequenced: blood. The receptors here all came from a young man in good health.

Worth noting for this clonotype: A much bigger clone sits one base away, suggesting this may be a read error. V and J are TRBV6-1 and TRBJ2-1; no definite D call. The length of the CDR3 is 14 residues. Deletions cut 7 bases from V and 0 bases from J, with 10 bases between. Germline CDR1 MNHNS, CDR2 SASEGT. CDR3 coding DNA: TGTGCCAGCACGGCCGGGCGCTCCTACAATGAGCAGTTCTTC. Amino acid sequence: CASTAGRSYNEQFF.

This clonotype was detected a few times. The chain combines TRBV6-1 with TRBJ2-1; D may correspond to TRBD1 or TRBD2 (5 bases each). CDR1 and CDR2 from the germline V gene are MNHNS and SASEGT. The CDR3 contains 15 residues. Trimming took 0 bases from V and 5 from J, leaving 11 bases between them. The CDR3 protein is CASSEAAGANNEQFF. The CDR3 coding sequence is TGTGCCAGCAGTGAAGCCGCCGGGGCAAACAATGAGCAGTTCTTC.

This clonotype was detected only a few times. The chain uses TRBV2 and TRBJ1-5, with D perhaps matching TRBD1 (5 bases). This CDR3 is built from 15 residues. V was shortened by 0 bases and J by 7 bases, with 13 bases between the two germline ends. Per the germline V gene, CDR1 is SNHLY and CDR2 is FYNNEI. CDR3 loop: CASSEAGAGRQPQHF. Written as DNA, the CDR3 is TGTGCCAGCAGTGAAGCAGGGGCAGGGCGGCAGCCCCAGCATTTT.

The chain carries TRBV6-1 and TRBJ2-7, with 8 bases matching TRBD1. CDR3 length: 17 residues. V was clipped by 4 bases and J by 7 bases; unmatched bases: 18. Germline values: CDR1 MNHNS, CDR2 SASEGT. The CDR3 DNA follows: TGTGCCAGCAGTGGTGGACAGGGCACCTCCGGGATGTGGGAGCAGTACTTC. Translating gives CASSGGQGTSGMWEQYF.